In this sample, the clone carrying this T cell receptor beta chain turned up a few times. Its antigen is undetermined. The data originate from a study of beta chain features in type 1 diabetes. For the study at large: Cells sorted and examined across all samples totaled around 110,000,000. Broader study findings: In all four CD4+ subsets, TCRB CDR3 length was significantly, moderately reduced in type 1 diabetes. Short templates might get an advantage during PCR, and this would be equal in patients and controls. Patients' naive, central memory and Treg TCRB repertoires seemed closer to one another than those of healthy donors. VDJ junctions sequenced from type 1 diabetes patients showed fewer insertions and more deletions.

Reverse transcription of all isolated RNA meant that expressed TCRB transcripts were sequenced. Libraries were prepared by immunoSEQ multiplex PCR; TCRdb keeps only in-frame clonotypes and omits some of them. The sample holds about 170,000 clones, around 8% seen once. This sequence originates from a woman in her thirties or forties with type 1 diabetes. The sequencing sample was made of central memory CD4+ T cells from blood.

The CDR3 DNA sequence: TGTGCCAGCTCACCAATGGAACAGGGAATCACAGATACGCAGTATTTT. It translates to CASSPMEQGITDTQYF. This rearrangement joins TRBV18 to TRBJ2-3; tentatively, D is TRBD1 (6 bases). Germline V gene sequence: CDR1 KGHSH, CDR2 LQKENI. This CDR3 is 16 amino acids long. Trimming took off 2 bases at V and 2 bases at J, with 14 bases between the two ends.